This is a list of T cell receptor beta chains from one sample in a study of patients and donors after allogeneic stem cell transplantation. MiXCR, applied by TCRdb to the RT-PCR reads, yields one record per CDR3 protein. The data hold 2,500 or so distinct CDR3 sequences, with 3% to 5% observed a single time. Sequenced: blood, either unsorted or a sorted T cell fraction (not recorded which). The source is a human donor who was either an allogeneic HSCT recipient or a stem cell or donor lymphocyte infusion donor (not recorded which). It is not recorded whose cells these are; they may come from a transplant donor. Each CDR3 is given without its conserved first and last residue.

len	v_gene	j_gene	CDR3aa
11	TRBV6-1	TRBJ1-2	ASRDGPNYGYT
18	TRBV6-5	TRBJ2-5	ASSYYALSTGYRRQETQY
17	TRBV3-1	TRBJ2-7	ASSQKSPRSFALMYEQY
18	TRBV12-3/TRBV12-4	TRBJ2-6	ASSLAVGQPLRSGANVLT
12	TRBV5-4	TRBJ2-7	ASSLEAPSYEQY
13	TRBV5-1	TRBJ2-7	ASSLMLAGGYEQY
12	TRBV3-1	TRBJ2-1	ASRVTGGGDEQF
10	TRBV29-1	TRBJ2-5	SVPSRRETQY
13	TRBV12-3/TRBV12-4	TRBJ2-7	ASSTTSGLSYEQY
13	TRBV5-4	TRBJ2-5	ASSPRTGARETQY
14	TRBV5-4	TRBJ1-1	ASSPLERDPGTEAF
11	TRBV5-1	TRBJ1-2	ASQAGMNYGYT
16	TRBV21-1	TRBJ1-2	ASSTSGTHYESNYGYT
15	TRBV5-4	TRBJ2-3	ASSWGSSGRAADTQY
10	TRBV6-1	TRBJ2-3	ASKTGTDTQY
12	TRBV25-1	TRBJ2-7	ASSEGQNPYEQY
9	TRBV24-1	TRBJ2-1	ATSMGLVKF
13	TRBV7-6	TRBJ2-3	ASSSLAGPTDTQY
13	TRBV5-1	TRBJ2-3	ASSSQGTYTDTQY
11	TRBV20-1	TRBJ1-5	SASRDPNQPQH
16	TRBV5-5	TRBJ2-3	ASRPVAGLAGSTDTQY
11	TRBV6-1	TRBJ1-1	ASTGRQNTEAF
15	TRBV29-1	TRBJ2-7	SVRTFSPGQGTYEQY
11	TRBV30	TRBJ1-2	AWSVPREEGYT
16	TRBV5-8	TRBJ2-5	ASSLAAGAATSGETQY
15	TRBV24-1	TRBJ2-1	ATSDFTLAGGSNEQF
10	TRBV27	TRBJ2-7	ASSEGTGRAY
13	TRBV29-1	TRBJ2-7	SVEGTDYTPPEQY
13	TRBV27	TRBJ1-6	ASSLGSGPNSPLH
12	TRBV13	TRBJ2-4	ASSLVTVGNIQY